This T cell receptor beta chain derives from a study of T-cell reconstitution after alpha-beta-depleted transplantation in children. Study results and limitations: After one year, T-cell counts and TCRbeta diversity mostly came from new T cells. After transplant, at about two months, alpha-beta T cells were reportedly derived from several hundred expanded graft clones.

This clonotype was observed a few times. Its antigen is unidentified. It was with unique molecular identifiers that the TCRbeta library was prepared. Via MiXCR, TCRdb re-called the PCR reads, giving one row per CDR3 protein. The sample consists of fewer than 1 million distinct CDR3 sequences, 15% to 20% of them appearing once. The CDR3 covers 14 residues. Germline lookup yields CDR1 SEHNR and CDR2 FQNEAQ (reference sequence). V lost 5 bases, J lost 2 bases, and 12 bases lay in between. Sequencing used PBMCs, mostly from graft donor cells, obtained 360 days after TCRalphabeta/CD19-depleted stem cell transplant. The rearrangement joins TRBV7-9 to TRBJ1-1; D call uncertain. This sequence was found in a male patient aged 10 to 17 who had a stem cell transplant for acute lymphoblastic leukemia, so the T cells may come from the graft donor. The CDR3 region is CASSPRRVNTEAFF. CDR3 bases: TGTGCCAGCAGCCCCAGGAGAGTAAACACTGAAGCTTTCTTT. The variable domain in full, with the rest retrieved from reference TRBV7-9 and TRBJ1-1, is DTGVSQNPRHKITKRGQNVTFRCDPISEHNRLYWYRQTLGQGPEFLTYFQNEAQLEKSRLLSDRFSAERPKGSFSTLEIQRTEQGDSAMYLCASSPRRVNTEAFFGQGTRLTVV.